A single sample gave rise to the 27 T cell receptor beta chains below, sequenced in a study of blood T cell repertoires in COVID-19. The data were produced by immunoSEQ multiplex PCR, yet TCRdb's version contains in-frame clones alone and is incomplete. The data contain roughly 300,000 clones, around 88% of them singletons. Sequenced sample: peripheral blood. The receptors shown here come from a woman in her forties or fifties with acute or convalescent COVID-19.

This clone was observed a handful of times. The chain combines TRBV5-4 with TRBJ1-4; D not resolved. This CDR3 contains 13 residues. Germline V gene data show CDR1 as SGHNT and CDR2 as YYREEE (reference sequence). V was pared by 2 bases and J by 8 bases, with 10 bases between. The CDR3 sequence: CASSFAGWEKLFF. In nucleotides, the CDR3 is TGTGCCAGCAGCTTTGCGGGGTGGGAAAAACTGTTTTTT.

The genes are TRBV7-2 and TRBJ1-2; possibly TRBD1 for D (5 bases). The CDR3 consists of 14 residues. V was trimmed by 1 base and J by 8 bases, leaving 14 bases between them. Germline loops: CDR1 SGHTA, CDR2 FQGNSA. DNA for the CDR3: TGTGCCAGCAGCTTAGATTACAGGAGCAGGGGCTACACCTTC. Protein sequence: CASSLDYRSRGYTF.

The chain combines TRBV28 with TRBJ2-3; weak D call: TRBD2 (7 bases). The CDR3 covers 16 residues. Trimming left V 2 bases short and J 2 bases short, with 14 bases between. CDR1 is MDHEN, CDR2 SYDVKM, per germline. CDR3 sequence (DNA): TGTGCCAGCAGTTTAGGGGGGGCAGGTGACACAGATACGCAGTATTTT. Translation: CASSLGGAGDTDTQYF.

The chain links TRBV5-8 to TRBJ2-1; possible D gene TRBD1, 5 bases. This CDR3 comprises 13 residues. The V end lost 4 bases, the J end lost 5 bases, and 10 bases lay between the germline ends. Germline CDR1 SGHTS, CDR2 YDEGEE. This CDR3 reads CASSIDSDNEQFF. The CDR3, as DNA: TGTGCCAGCAGCATCGACAGCGACAATGAGCAGTTCTTC.

The chain is built from TRBV5-1 and TRBJ1-1, with no clear D. The V end lost 5 bases, the J end lost 3 bases, and 5 bases lay between the germline ends. CDR1 is SGHRS and CDR2 is YFSETQ in the germline V gene. The CDR3 length is 11 residues. CDR3: CASREHTEAFF. For the CDR3, the DNA is TGCGCCAGCAGAGAGCACACTGAAGCTTTCTTT.

The J gene is TRBJ2-5, the V gene TRBV14, with 8 bases matching TRBD2. Losses at the gene ends were 4 bases for V and 0 bases for J; bases not matched to a gene: 10. Germline-derived CDR1 and CDR2 are SGHDN and FVKESK. This CDR3 is built from 17 residues. CDR3 DNA: TGTGCCAGCAGCCTTTCCCCTTTACTAGCGGACCAAGAGACCCAGTACTTC. This encodes CASSLSPLLADQETQYF.

The chain employs TRBV7-8 and TRBJ2-1, with 8 positions matching TRBD1. This CDR3 comprises 15 residues. The germline CDR1 and CDR2 sequences are SGHVS and FQNEAQ. The J segment lost 5 bases and the V segment lost 5 bases, leaving 8 bases of the junction unmatched. DNA for the CDR3: TGTGCCAGCAGCAGACAGGGGCGCGCCGACAATGAGCAGTTCTTC. Translation gives CASSRQGRADNEQFF.

This clone has a handful of counts. The V and J genes are TRBV6-5 and TRBJ2-7; 10 positions match TRBD2. CDR1 and CDR2 from the germline V gene are MNHEY and SVGAGI. The CDR3 covers 15 residues. The J segment lost 4 bases and the V segment lost 2 bases, leaving 5 bases of the junction unmatched. The CDR3 coding sequence is TGTGCCAGCAGTTACGGGACTAGCGTTGTGTACGAGCAGTACTTC. Its translation is CASSYGTSVVYEQYF.

The chain employs TRBV5-6 and TRBJ1-4; 10 bases align to TRBD1. This CDR3 spans 16 amino acids. The junction had 7 bases not matched to a gene; V was cut back by 3 bases and J by 5 bases. CDR1 and CDR2 (germline): SGHDT, YYEEEE. Written as DNA, the CDR3 is TGTGCCAGCAGCTCCCTTAGGGGACAGGGGAATGAAAAACTGTTTTTT. It codes for CASSSLRGQGNEKLFF.

The chain joins TRBV7-9 to TRBJ2-7; TRBD2 is a possible D gene (6 bases). This CDR3 is built from 14 residues. Per the germline V gene, CDR1 is SEHNR and CDR2 is FQNEAQ (reference sequence). Deletions cut 4 bases from V and 12 bases from J, with 22 bases between. In nucleotides, the CDR3 is TGTGCCAGCAGCTCACCTAGCGCCCCCCGTGGACCGTACTTC. As protein: CASSSPSAPRGPYF.

This sequence joins TRBV19 and TRBJ2-4, with TRBD1 matching over 9 bases. The CDR3 runs 17 residues. Trimming removed 2 bases from V and 4 bases from J; junction bases left unmatched: 9. CDR1 LNHDA and CDR2 SQIVND come from the germline V gene (reference sequence). The CDR3 is CASSISPGTGLKNIQYF. In nucleotides, the CDR3 is TGTGCCAGTAGTATATCGCCCGGGACAGGGCTAAAAAACATTCAGTACTTC.

Here the CDR3 DNA reads TGCGCCAGCAGCCAAGAGGTATTACTAGCGGGCCTCACAGATACGCAGTATTTT. This codes for CASSQEVLLAGLTDTQYF. The chain uses TRBV4-3 and TRBJ2-3; 9 bases fit TRBD2. The V and J ends lost 0 bases and 2 bases, in that order; junction bases with no gene match: 9. From germline, CDR1 is LGHNA and CDR2 YSLEER. The CDR3 is made up of 18 amino acids.

The rearrangement joins TRBV21-1 to TRBJ1-3; TRBD1, the table's D call, lacks a check against the DNA. TRBV21-1 is a pseudogene locus. The length of the CDR3 is 18 residues. CDR3 residues: CASSKAGDRGCAGNTIYF. Written as DNA, the CDR3 is TGTGCCAGCAGCAAAGCCGGCGACAGGGGGTGCGCTGGAAACACCATATATTTT.

This clone appeared a single time. The V gene is TRBV28, the J gene TRBJ1-1; D might be TRBD1 (5 bases). The germline CDR1 and CDR2 sequences are MDHEN and SYDVKM. The CDR3 runs to 15 residues. V dropped 5 bases and J dropped 0 bases, with 13 bases sitting between them. The CDR3 sequence is CASSHAGRVNTEAFF. The CDR3 DNA follows: TGTGCCAGCAGTCACGCTGGCAGGGTGAACACTGAAGCTTTCTTT.

The V gene is TRBV2, the J gene TRBJ2-7, with D possibly TRBD1 on 5 matching bases. With 3 bases removed from V and 3 bases from J, the gap between germline ends came to 12 bases. The CDR3 has 14 amino acids. Germline V gene data show CDR1 as SNHLY and CDR2 as FYNNEI. For the CDR3, the DNA is TGTGCCAGCAGTGATCCAGGCAGGGACTACGAGCAGTACTTC. Encoded protein: CASSDPGRDYEQYF.

The genes are TRBV28 and TRBJ1-1; 7 nucleotides match TRBD1. Germline V gene data show CDR1 as MDHEN and CDR2 as SYDVKM. CDR3 length equals 15 residues. The trim removed 3 bases at V and 3 bases at J, leaving 7 bases unmatched. In DNA, the CDR3 is TGTGCCAGCAGTTTCCCCTCAGGGGGTCACACTGAAGCTTTCTTT. Translation: CASSFPSGGHTEAFF.

V gene TRBV6-5 combines with J gene TRBJ2-7; 11 bases line up with TRBD1. The CDR3 totals 14 residues. V gave up 6 bases and J gave up 1 base; unmatched junction bases: 2. The V gene's germline CDR1 is MNHEY and CDR2 SVGAGI. The CDR3 reads CASRGTGGSYEQYF. The CDR3 DNA sequence: TGTGCCAGCAGGGGGACAGGGGGATCCTACGAGCAGTACTTC.

This chain links TRBV5-6 with TRBJ2-5; no definite D call. Trimming removed 0 bases at V and 5 bases at J, with 14 bases between. The CDR3 loop spans 15 amino acids. Germline assignment: CDR1 SGHDT and CDR2 YYEEEE. The CDR3 coding sequence is TGTGCCAGCAGCTTGGACAGCCGAACACGGGAGACCCAGTACTTC. It is translated as CASSLDSRTRETQYF.

This clone turned up a few times. The genes are TRBV5-1 and TRBJ1-2; D ambiguous. Trimming cost V 0 bases and J 9 bases, with 12 bases left between them. Germline V lookup: CDR1 SGHRS, CDR2 YFSETQ. This CDR3 region has 13 residues. CDR3 region: CASSLEGASRYTF. Written as DNA, the CDR3 is TGCGCCAGCAGCTTGGAGGGAGCTAGCCGCTACACCTTC.

This chain connects TRBV10-3 to TRBJ2-3; D unclear. The CDR3 totals 14 residues. Per the germline V gene, CDR1 is ENHRY and CDR2 is SYGVKD. Trimming took off 10 bases at V and 0 bases at J, with 14 bases between the two ends. The CDR3 loop reads CATLTSPSTDTQYF. CDR3 coding DNA: TGTGCCACGTTGACTTCTCCCAGCACAGATACGCAGTATTTT.

CDR3 loop: CASSLSSGGNIQYF. As DNA, the CDR3 is TGTGCCAGCAGCTTGTCCTCGGGGGGAAACATTCAGTACTTC. The chain carries TRBV5-6 and TRBJ2-4, with 7 bases that match TRBD2. The CDR3 sequence is 14 residues long. The germline CDR1 and CDR2 sequences are SGHDT and YYEEEE. The V gene end was trimmed by 1 base and the J gene end by 6 bases; junction bases not matched to a gene: 4.

The V call is TRBV27, the J call TRBJ2-5; the D gene is possibly TRBD2 (6 bases). V was shortened by 2 bases and J by 4 bases, with 8 bases between the two germline ends. The CDR3 is 13 amino acids. Per the germline V gene, CDR1 is MNHEY and CDR2 is SMNVEV (reference sequence). The chain's CDR3 is CASSLRRGETQYF. In DNA, the CDR3 is TGTGCCAGCAGTTTACGGCGGGGAGAGACCCAGTACTTC.

V is TRBV2 and J is TRBJ1-4; 10 bases match TRBD1. The CDR3 is 15 amino acids. Germline V gene sequence: CDR1 SNHLY, CDR2 FYNNEI. V lost 4 bases, J lost 3 bases, and 2 bases stayed unmatched. Written as DNA, the CDR3 is TGTGCCAGCAGTGGACAGGGGGCTGCTAATGAAAAACTGTTTTTT. It translates to CASSGQGAANEKLFF.

The chain couples TRBV7-8 to TRBJ1-2; 9 bases are a match to TRBD1. The CDR3 loop spans 13 amino acids. V gave up 5 bases and J gave up 6 bases; unmatched junction bases: 4. Germline V gene data show CDR1 as SGHVS and CDR2 as FQNEAQ. In DNA form, the CDR3 reads TGTGCCAGCAGCAGGACAGGGGATCATGGCTACACCTTC. Translating it yields CASSRTGDHGYTF.

The V gene is TRBV10-3, the J gene TRBJ1-5, with TRBD1 as a possible D gene (6 bases). This CDR3 has 15 amino acids. Trimming removed 2 bases at V and 7 bases at J, with 15 bases between. From germline, CDR1 is ENHRY and CDR2 SYGVKD. CDR3 amino acids: CAISEGTGLGQPQHF. CDR3 nucleotide sequence: TGTGCCATCAGTGAGGGAACAGGGTTGGGACAGCCCCAGCATTTT.

CDR3 protein: CASSQDRGQGKTQYF. The CDR3 region has the DNA TGCGCCAGCAGCCAAGACCGGGGACAGGGCAAGACCCAGTACTTC. The chain links TRBV4-1 to TRBJ2-5; 9 bases align to TRBD1. This CDR3 has 15 residues. The germline gives CDR1 MGHRA, CDR2 YSYEKL. The ends lost 0 bases at V and 6 bases at J; junction bases unmatched: 5.

The rearrangement uses TRBV3-1 (or the pseudogene TRBV3-2) and TRBJ2-3, with D unclear. In germline, CDR1 is LGHDT, CDR2 YNNKEL (reference sequence). The CDR3 spans 12 residues. The V end was cut by 3 bases, the J end by 5 bases, with 6 bases between. CDR3 protein: CASSHGGDTQYF. CDR3 in DNA: TGTGCCAGCAGCCACGGTGGAGATACGCAGTATTTT.